This T cell receptor beta chain was identified during a study of blood T cell repertoires in COVID-19. CDR1 is GTSNPN and CDR2 is SVGIG in the germline V gene (reference sequence). With 7 bases removed from V and 5 bases from J, the gap between germline ends came to 14 bases. This CDR3 is 12 amino acids long. Sequenced by immunoSEQ multiplex PCR; TCRdb stores in-frame clones only, minus some. The data hold 220,000 or so clones, with approximately 82% observed a single time. The TCR sequence derives from an elderly woman with acute or convalescent COVID-19. Sequences were obtained from peripheral blood. The chain couples TRBV30 to TRBJ1-2, with D possibly being TRBD1 (6 bases). The CDR3 DNA reads TGTGCCTTATTAAAACAGGGTTATGGCTACACCTTC. It specifies CALLKQGYGYTF.